The subject of this entry is one T cell receptor (beta chain). Antigen: not known. A J-beta primer mix and a sample-barcoded 5' primer were used in a second PCR of about 7 to 11 cycles. Each CDR3 protein gets one entry after TCRdb re-called the 5' RACE reads with MiXCR. The profile shows roughly 1.6 million distinct CDR3 sequences, roughly 30% of them singletons. This specimen belongs to a study of blood T cells in healthy people across ages. CDR1 is SGDLS, CDR2 YYNGEE, per germline. The CDR3 sequence is 15 residues long. V was pared by 0 bases and J by 6 bases, with 6 bases of the junction left unmatched. Overall study findings and caveats: There were more naive CD4+ cells and higher diversity in long-lived donors than in aged donors.

Every donor provided 8.5 to 10 milliliters of peripheral blood. The chain recombines TRBV9 with TRBJ2-1, with 7 bases fitting TRBD2. The receptor's source is a woman aged 25 to 39 in good health. Sequenced: blood. The CDR3 DNA follows: TGTGCCAGCAGCGTAGCGGCGGGAGCGGGCAATGAGCAGTTCTTC. Protein: CASSVAAGAGNEQFF.